The clone carrying this TCR beta chain was seen more than once but under ten times. As yet, its antigen is unknown. These data belong to a study of vaccination effects on CD4 cells after COVID-19. Whole-study findings and limits: Marked clonal contraction of infection- and vaccine-induced clones was seen late after vaccination. Early post-infection timepoints were absent, and convalescent patients were few.

Measured with immunoSEQ multiplex PCR; TCRdb has only the in-frame clones, and not every one. The table has tens of thousands of clones, approximately 80% seen once. After around 10 days in culture, the CD4+ T cells were isolated. This CDR3 has 15 residues. The germline V and J ends were trimmed by 5 bases and 1 base, with 11 bases remaining between them. Looked up from germline, CDR1 is SGHAT and CDR2 is FQDESV (reference sequence). This chain links TRBV11-1 with TRBJ2-2; D remains ambiguous. Sample: CD4+ T cells from PBMCs cultured without peptide, taken before COVID-19 vaccination. This receptor was taken from a human donor who received a COVID-19 vaccine. CDR3: CASSLLGQNTGELFF. CDR3 nucleotide sequence: TGTGCCAGCAGCCTACTTGGGCAGAACACCGGGGAGCTGTTTTTT.